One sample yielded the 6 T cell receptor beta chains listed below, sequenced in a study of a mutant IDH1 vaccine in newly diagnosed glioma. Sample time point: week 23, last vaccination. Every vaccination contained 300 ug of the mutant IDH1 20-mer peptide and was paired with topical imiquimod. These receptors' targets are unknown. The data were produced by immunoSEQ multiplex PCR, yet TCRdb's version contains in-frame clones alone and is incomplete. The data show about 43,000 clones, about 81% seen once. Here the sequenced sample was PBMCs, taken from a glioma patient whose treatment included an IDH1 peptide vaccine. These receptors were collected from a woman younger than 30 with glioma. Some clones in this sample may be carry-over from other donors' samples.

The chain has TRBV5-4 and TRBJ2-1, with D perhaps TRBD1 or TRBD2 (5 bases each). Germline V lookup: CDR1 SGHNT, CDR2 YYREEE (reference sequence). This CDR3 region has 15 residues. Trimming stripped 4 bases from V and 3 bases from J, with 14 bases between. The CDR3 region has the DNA TGTGCCAGCAGCGCAGCTAGCAGGGACTACAATGAGCAGTTCTTC. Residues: CASSAASRDYNEQFF.

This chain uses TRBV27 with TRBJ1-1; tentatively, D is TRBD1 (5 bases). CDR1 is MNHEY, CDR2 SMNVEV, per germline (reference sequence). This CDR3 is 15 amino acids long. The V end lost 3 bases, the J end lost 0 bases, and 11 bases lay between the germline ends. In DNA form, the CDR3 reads TGTGCCAGCAGTTTGTTTAGGGGCGTGAACACTGAAGCTTTCTTT. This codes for CASSLFRGVNTEAFF.

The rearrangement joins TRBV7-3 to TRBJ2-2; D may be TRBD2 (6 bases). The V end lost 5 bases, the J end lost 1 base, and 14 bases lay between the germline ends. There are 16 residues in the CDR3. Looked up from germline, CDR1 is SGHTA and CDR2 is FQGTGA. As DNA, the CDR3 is TGTGCCAGCAGCCTAAGGGGACTCAAGAACACCGGGGAGCTGTTTTTT. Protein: CASSLRGLKNTGELFF.

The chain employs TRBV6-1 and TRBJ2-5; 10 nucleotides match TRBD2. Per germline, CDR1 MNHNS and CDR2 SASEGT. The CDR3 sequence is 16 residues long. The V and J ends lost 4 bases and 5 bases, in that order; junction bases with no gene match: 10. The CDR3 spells CASSAKVAGGGETQYF. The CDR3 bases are TGTGCCAGCAGTGCCAAAGTAGCGGGAGGAGGGGAGACCCAGTACTTC.

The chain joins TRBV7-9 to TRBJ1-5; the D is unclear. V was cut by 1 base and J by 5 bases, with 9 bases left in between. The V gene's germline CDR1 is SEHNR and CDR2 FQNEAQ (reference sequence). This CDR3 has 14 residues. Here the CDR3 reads CASSLGVGDQPQHF. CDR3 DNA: TGTGCCAGCAGCTTAGGGGTTGGGGATCAGCCCCAGCATTTT.

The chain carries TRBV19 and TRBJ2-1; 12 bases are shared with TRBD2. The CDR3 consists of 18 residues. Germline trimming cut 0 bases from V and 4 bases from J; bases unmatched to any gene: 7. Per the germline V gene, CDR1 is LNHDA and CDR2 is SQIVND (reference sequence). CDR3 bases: TGTGCCAGTAGTATAGATCTGACTAGCGGGAGAGAATACAATGAGCAGTTCTTC. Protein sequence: CASSIDLTSGREYNEQFF.